This T cell receptor beta chain emerged from a study of CD8+CD57+ T cells in acquired aplastic anemia. V lost 6 bases and J lost 4, with 13 bases in between. Germline loops: CDR1 PRHDT, CDR2 FYEKMQ (reference sequence). The CDR3 consists of 15 residues. The TCR beta profiling, which covered VDJ combination and CDR3 sequence, was carried out using genomic DNA as the template. TCRdb called the reads again in MiXCR, with one record for every CDR3 protein. The sample shows fewer than 100,000 distinct CDR3 sequences, under 50% of them seen only once. The sequencing input was sorted CD4+, CD8+, or CD8+CD57+ T cells (not recorded which) from PBMCs. This chain links TRBV13 with TRBJ2-6; D gene uncertain. This clonotype was obtained from a human donor in good health, serving as a control. CDR3 amino acids: CASSRSAAGANVLTF. The CDR3 DNA sequence: TGTGCCAGCAGTCGCAGTGCCGCGGGGGCCAACGTCCTGACTTTC.